This note documents a single T cell receptor beta chain sequence. Its target is not known. The CDR3 runs 14 residues. Per germline, CDR1 MNHEY and CDR2 SVGAGI. Trimming took 2 bases from V and 3 from J; bases not matched to a gene: 4. TCRB transcripts that were expressed got sequenced, as all of the isolated RNA had been reverse transcribed. Sequencing used immunoSEQ multiplex PCR; TCRdb keeps in-frame clones, though not all of them. The table records approximately 360,000 clones, 10% to 15% of them present only once. This sample was included in a study of beta chain features in type 1 diabetes. Overall study results and limits: In all four CD4+ subsets, TCRB CDR3 length was significantly, moderately reduced in type 1 diabetes.

The specimen was naive CD4+ T cells from blood. The source is a woman between 18 and 29 years old with type 1 diabetes. This chain connects TRBV6-5 to TRBJ2-7, with 7 bases that match TRBD2. The CDR3 nucleotides are TGTGCCAGCAGTTACCAGCCGGGGGGCTACGAGCAGTACTTC. It specifies CASSYQPGGYEQYF.